The clone carrying this T cell receptor beta chain has at least ten counts. Amplified TCR beta CDR3 regions came from RNA transcripts. The primer set for the first-round RT-PCR of the TCR CDR3 was HTBI. TCRdb used MiXCR to reprocess the multiplex PCR reads, holding one entry per CDR3 protein. The sample records roughly 380,000 distinct CDR3 sequences, less than 20% being singletons. The sample comes from a study of T cells in Graves' hyperthyroidism and ophthalmopathy. CDR3 length: 14 residues. J gave up 6 bases and V 3 bases, and 8 bases lay outside the gene matches. Germline V gene data show CDR1 as SGHAT and CDR2 as FQNNGV.

The receptor comes from a woman in her thirties or forties with Graves' ophthalmopathy. This chain links TRBV11-2 with TRBJ2-7; 7 bases line up with TRBD1. Input material: blood. The CDR3 loop reads CASSFPRTGFEQYF. The CDR3 DNA sequence: TGTGCCAGCAGCTTCCCCCGGACAGGTTTCGAGCAGTACTTC.